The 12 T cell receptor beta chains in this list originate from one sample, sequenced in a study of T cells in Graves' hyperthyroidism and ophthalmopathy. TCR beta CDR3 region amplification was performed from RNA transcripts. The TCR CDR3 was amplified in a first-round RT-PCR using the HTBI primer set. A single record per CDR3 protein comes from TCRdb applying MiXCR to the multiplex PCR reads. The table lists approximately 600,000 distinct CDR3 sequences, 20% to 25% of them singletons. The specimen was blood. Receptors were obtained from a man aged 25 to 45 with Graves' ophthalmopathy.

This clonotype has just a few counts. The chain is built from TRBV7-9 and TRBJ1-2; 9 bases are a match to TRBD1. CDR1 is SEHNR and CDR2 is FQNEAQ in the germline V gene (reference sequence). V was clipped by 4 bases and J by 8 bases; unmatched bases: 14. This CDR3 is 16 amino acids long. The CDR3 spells CASSSHEQGALGGYTF. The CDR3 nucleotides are TGTGCCAGCAGCTCCCACGAACAGGGGGCATTGGGGGGCTACACCTTC.

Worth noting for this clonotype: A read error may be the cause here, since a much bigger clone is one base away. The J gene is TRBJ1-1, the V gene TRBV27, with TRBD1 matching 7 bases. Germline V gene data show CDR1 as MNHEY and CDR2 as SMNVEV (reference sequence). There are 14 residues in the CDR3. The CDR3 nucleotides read TGTGCCGGCAGTATACAGGGGAGGAACACTGAAGCTTTCTTT. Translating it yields CAGSIQGRNTEAFF.

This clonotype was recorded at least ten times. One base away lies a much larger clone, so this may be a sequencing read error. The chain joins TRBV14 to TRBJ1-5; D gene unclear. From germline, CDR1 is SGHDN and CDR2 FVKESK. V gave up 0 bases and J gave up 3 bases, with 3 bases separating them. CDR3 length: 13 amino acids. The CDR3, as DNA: TGTGCCAGCAGCCAAGATACCAATCAGCCCCAGCATTTT. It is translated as CASSQDTNQPQHF.

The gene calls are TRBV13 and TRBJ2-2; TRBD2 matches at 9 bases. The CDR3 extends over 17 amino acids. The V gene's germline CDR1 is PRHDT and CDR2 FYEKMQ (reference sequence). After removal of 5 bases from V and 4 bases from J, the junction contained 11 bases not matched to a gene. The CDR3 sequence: CASSRPGTSHSTGELFF. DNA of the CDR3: TGTGCCAGCAGCCGACCCGGGACTAGCCATTCCACCGGGGAGCTGTTTTTT.

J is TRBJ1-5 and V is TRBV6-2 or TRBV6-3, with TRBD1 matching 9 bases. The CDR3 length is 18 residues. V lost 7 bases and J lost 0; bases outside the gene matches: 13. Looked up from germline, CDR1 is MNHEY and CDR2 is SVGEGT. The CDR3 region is CASKVGTGKGYSNQPQHF. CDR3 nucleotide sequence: TGTGCCAGCAAAGTGGGGACAGGGAAGGGATATAGCAATCAGCCCCAGCATTTT.

Here the CDR3 reads CASSAPGFDYGYTF. The CDR3 region has the DNA TGTGCCAGCAGCGCCCCGGGGTTTGATTATGGCTACACCTTC. The V gene is TRBV6-2 or TRBV6-3, the J gene TRBJ1-2, with D unresolved. V was clipped by 6 bases and J by 5 bases, with 16 bases between them. CDR1 is MNHEY, CDR2 SVGEGT, per germline. The CDR3 runs to 14 residues.

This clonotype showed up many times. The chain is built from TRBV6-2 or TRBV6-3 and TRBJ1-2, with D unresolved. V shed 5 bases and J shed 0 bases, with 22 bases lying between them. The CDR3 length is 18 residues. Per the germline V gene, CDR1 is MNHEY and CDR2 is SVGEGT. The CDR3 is CASSPPGWQRFPNYGYTF. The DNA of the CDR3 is TGTGCCAGCAGTCCACCTGGTTGGCAGAGATTTCCTAACTATGGCTACACCTTC.

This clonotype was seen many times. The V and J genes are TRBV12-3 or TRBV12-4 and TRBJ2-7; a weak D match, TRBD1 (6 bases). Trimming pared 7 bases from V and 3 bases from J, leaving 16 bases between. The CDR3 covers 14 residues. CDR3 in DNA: TGTGCCAGCACCCCGGGACAAAGTCACTACGAGCAGTACTTC. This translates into CASTPGQSHYEQYF.

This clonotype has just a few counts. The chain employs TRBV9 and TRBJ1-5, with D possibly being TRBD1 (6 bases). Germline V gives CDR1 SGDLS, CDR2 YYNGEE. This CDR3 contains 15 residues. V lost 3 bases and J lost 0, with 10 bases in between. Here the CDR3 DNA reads TGTGCCAGCAGCGAGGGACACCTTAGCAATCAGCCCCAGCATTTT. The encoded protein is CASSEGHLSNQPQHF.

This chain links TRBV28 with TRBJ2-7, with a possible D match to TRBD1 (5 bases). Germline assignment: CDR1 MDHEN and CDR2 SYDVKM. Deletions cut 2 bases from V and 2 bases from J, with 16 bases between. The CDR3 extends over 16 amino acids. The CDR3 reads CASSLEGGQGAYEQYF. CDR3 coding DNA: TGTGCCAGCAGTTTAGAAGGTGGACAAGGCGCCTACGAGCAGTACTTC.

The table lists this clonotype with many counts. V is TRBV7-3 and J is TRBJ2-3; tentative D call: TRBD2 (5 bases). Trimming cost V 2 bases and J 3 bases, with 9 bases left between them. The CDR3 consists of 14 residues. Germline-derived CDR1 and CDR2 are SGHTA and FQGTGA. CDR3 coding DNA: TGTGCCAGCAGCTTAGGTAGCGTAACAGATACGCAGTATTTT. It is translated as CASSLGSVTDTQYF.

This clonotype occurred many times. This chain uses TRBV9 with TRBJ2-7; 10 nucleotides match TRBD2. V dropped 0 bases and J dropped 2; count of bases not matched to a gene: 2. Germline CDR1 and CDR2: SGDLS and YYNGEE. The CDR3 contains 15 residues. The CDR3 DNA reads TGTGCCAGCAGCGTAGGCACTAGCGGGACCTACGAGCAGTACTTC. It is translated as CASSVGTSGTYEQYF.